A single sample is the source of the 9 T cell receptor beta chains below, sequenced in a study of cytomegalovirus exposure and HLA in healthy donors. Both 60 Vbeta primers and 13 Jbeta primers went into the PCR. Method: immunoSEQ multiplex PCR; TCRdb's copy keeps in-frame clones and lacks some. The table shows more than 130,000 clones, with roughly 78% occurring only once. Sequencing was performed on PBMCs. The receptor set was obtained from a man aged 25-40 years in good health and CMV-seronegative.

The chain couples TRBV5-4 to TRBJ1-5; perhaps TRBD1 as D (6 bases). Germline-derived CDR1 and CDR2 are SGHNT and YYREEE (reference sequence). This CDR3 contains 14 residues. Trimming stripped 2 bases from V and 3 bases from J, with 9 bases between. In DNA, the CDR3 is TGTGCCAGCAGCTTACAGGGTCCCAATCAGCCCCAGCATTTT. Translation gives CASSLQGPNQPQHF.

The chain links TRBV5-6 to TRBJ1-1; tentative D call: TRBD1 (5 bases). Germline V gene data show CDR1 as SGHDT and CDR2 as YYEEEE. CDR3 size: 14 residues. V lost 2 bases to trimming and J lost 0 bases, with 8 bases between them. The CDR3 coding sequence is TGTGCCAGCAGCTTCGCAGGGCTGAACACTGAAGCTTTCTTT. This encodes CASSFAGLNTEAFF.

The J gene is TRBJ1-2, the V gene TRBV28; possibly TRBD1 for D (6 bases). The CDR3 has 15 residues. The germline V gene has CDR1 MDHEN and CDR2 SYDVKM. Trimming took 4 bases from V and 4 from J, leaving 16 bases between them. CDR3 residues: CASSSHHRDGYGYTF. The CDR3 region has the DNA TGTGCCAGCAGTTCTCATCACAGGGACGGCTATGGCTACACCTTC.

The rearrangement links TRBV5-1 to TRBJ2-3; TRBD1 aligns across 10 bases. V gave up 0 bases and J gave up 14 bases; unmatched junction bases: 12. This CDR3 has 15 amino acids. Per the germline V gene, CDR1 is SGHRS and CDR2 is YFSETQ. CDR3 residues: CASSLAQTGGARSYF. The CDR3 DNA follows: TGCGCCAGCAGCTTGGCCCAGACAGGGGGCGCTCGGTCGTATTTT. The full variable domain, its missing parts supplied by reference TRBV5-1 and TRBJ2-3, is KAGVTQTPRYLIKTRGQQVTLSCSPISGHRSVSWYQQTPGQGLQFLFEYFSETQRNKGNFPGRFSGRQFSNSRSEMNVSTLELGDSALYLCASSLAQTGGARSYFGPGTRLTVL.

The chain recombines TRBV7-9 with TRBJ1-4; no firm D call. The CDR3 length is 16 residues. CDR1 SEHNR and CDR2 FQNEAQ come from the germline V gene (reference sequence). With 5 bases removed from V and 0 bases from J, the gap between germline ends came to 13 bases. The CDR3 nucleotides read TGTGCCAGCAGCCGGGCGGCCGGGGCAACTAATGAAAAACTGTTTTTT. Translated: CASSRAAGATNEKLFF.

This clone was recorded once. The V and J genes are TRBV2 and TRBJ2-1, with TRBD2 identical over 7 bases. The trim removed 9 bases at V and 5 bases at J, leaving 10 bases unmatched. There are 14 residues in the CDR3. Germline assignment: CDR1 SNHLY and CDR2 FYNNEI. Here the CDR3 DNA reads TGTGCCAGGACGAGCGGGACGAGTAACAATGAGCAGTTCTTC. The encoded protein is CARTSGTSNNEQFF.

The rearrangement links TRBV18 to TRBJ2-7, with a possible D match to TRBD1 (6 bases). The CDR3 has 14 residues. Trimming shortened V by 3 bases and J by 7 bases, and 16 bases separated the two germline ends. Germline V CDR1 and CDR2: KGHSH, LQKENI. In nucleotides, the CDR3 is TGTGCCAGCTCACCCTCGGACAGTATTGGTGAGCAGTACTTC. Translation: CASSPSDSIGEQYF.

This clone came up a few times. V usage is TRBV7-9 and J usage is TRBJ2-3; the D gene is possibly TRBD1 (6 bases). The CDR3 runs to 16 residues. Germline V gene lookup returns CDR1 SEHNR and CDR2 FQNEAQ (reference sequence). V lost 0 bases and J 2 bases, leaving 12 bases between the germline ends. DNA of the CDR3: TGTGCCAGCAGCTTAGCGGGACAACCAACCACAGATACGCAGTATTTT. Translation gives CASSLAGQPTTDTQYF.

The chain has TRBV29-1 and TRBJ2-5, with TRBD2 matching over 8 bases. The CDR3 is 14 residues long. Trimming at V came to 2 bases and at J to 2 bases, leaving 4 bases not matched to a gene. The germline CDR1 and CDR2 sequences are SQVTM and ANQGSEA. The CDR3 is CSVERRGVQETQYF. The CDR3, as DNA: TGCAGCGTTGAAAGGCGGGGGGTACAAGAGACCCAGTACTTC.